Listed below are T cell receptor beta chains from one sample, sequenced in a study of blood T cell repertoires in COVID-19. Sequencing was performed with immunoSEQ multiplex PCR; in TCRdb, only in-frame clones are kept and a portion is missing. Here the sample spans fewer than 250,000 clones, roughly 89% being singletons. Sequenced material: PBMCs or T cells enriched from blood (not recorded which). These receptors were taken from a middle-aged woman who had recovered from COVID-19. Both conserved end residues are trimmed from each CDR3.

V	J	CDR3
TRBV19	TRBJ1-1	ASRNQGAQDTEAF
TRBV19	TRBJ2-3	ASSHTDTQY
TRBV12-3/TRBV12-4	TRBJ1-1	ASSLNRGKAF
TRBV29-1	TRBJ2-6	SVEDQFGANVLT
TRBV18	TRBJ2-3	ASSPQGSSTDTQY
TRBV6-4	TRBJ2-1	ASSDSVQGGNEQF
TRBV18	TRBJ1-2	ASSPQDRGKAGYT
TRBV7-9	TRBJ1-1	ASSLGTADPEAF
TRBV24-1	TRBJ2-1	ATSDLPGGDEQF
TRBV6-4	TRBJ2-3	ASSVSAGGADTQY
TRBV5-4	TRBJ2-7	ASSHKTSGGYEQY
TRBV19	TRBJ2-3	ASRTGTGARRYSPDTQY
TRBV28	TRBJ2-7	ASSLPGRDEQY
TRBV19	TRBJ2-3	ASSIPLAGADTQY
TRBV7-9	TRBJ1-2	ASSLYGQGAFGYT
TRBV3-1/TRBV3-2	TRBJ2-7	ASSPQGREQY
TRBV9	TRBJ1-2	ASSVAREGSNYGYT
TRBV3-1/TRBV3-2	TRBJ1-5	ASSQERGNQPQH
TRBV7-9	TRBJ1-1	ASSQGVNTEAF
TRBV28	TRBJ2-4	ASSLTDIQY
TRBV11-2	TRBJ2-1	ASSSLQRGSYNEQF
TRBV11-2	TRBJ1-1	ASSITTGGTEAF
TRBV2	TRBJ2-5	ASSEDSLETQY
TRBV3-1/TRBV3-2	TRBJ2-1	ASSPGTSGTENEQF
TRBV7-2	TRBJ2-3	ASSLVSADTQY
TRBV6-5	TRBJ2-7	ASRSGQFHEQY
TRBV28	TRBJ2-1	ASSTGALSYNEQF
TRBV24-1	TRBJ1-2	ATSALGGDGYT
TRBV4-3	TRBJ1-1	ASSQEKEVQRGAF
TRBV18	TRBJ2-7	ASSPVGDSYEQY
TRBV24-1	TRBJ1-1	ATRQTGVNTEAF
TRBV27	TRBJ2-3	ASSLTSGSTDTQY
TRBV14	TRBJ2-5	ASSRELRDQETQY